This TCR beta chain was recovered during a study of technical replicates of blood from a few donors. Assay: immunoSEQ multiplex PCR; the TCRdb copy retains only in-frame clones and omits some. This table has 85,000 to 90,000 clones, 80% to 95% appearing once. The CDR3 runs to 15 residues. Sequenced: T cells isolated from PBMCs. This clonotype originated in a human donor in good health. The gene calls are TRBV21-1 and TRBJ1-2; the table assigns TRBD1, which was not confirmed against the DNA. TRBV21-1 is assigned pseudogene status. CDR3 nucleotide sequence: TGTGCCAGCAGCAAAGAGGAGACAGGTAACTATGGCTACACCTTC. It specifies CASSKEETGNYGYTF.